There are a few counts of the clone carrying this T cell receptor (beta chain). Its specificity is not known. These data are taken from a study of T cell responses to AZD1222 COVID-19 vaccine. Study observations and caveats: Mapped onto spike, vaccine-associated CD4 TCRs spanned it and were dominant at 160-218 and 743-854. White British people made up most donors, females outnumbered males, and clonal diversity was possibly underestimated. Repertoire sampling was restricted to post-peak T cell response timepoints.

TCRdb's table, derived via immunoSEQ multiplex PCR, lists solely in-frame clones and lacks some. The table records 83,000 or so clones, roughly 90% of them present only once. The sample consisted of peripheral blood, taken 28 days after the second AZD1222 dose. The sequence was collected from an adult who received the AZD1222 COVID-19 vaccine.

The CDR3 loop is CASSYSPDGGSELFF. The CDR3 DNA reads as TGTGCCAGCAGTTACTCCCCCGACGGGGGCTCGGAGCTGTTTTTT. V gene TRBV6-2 or TRBV6-3 combines with J gene TRBJ2-2; D could derive from TRBD1 or TRBD2 (6 bases each). The V and J ends lost 0 bases and 10 bases respectively, with 15 bases between them. The CDR3 loop spans 15 amino acids. CDR1 and CDR2 (germline): MNHEY, SVGEGT.